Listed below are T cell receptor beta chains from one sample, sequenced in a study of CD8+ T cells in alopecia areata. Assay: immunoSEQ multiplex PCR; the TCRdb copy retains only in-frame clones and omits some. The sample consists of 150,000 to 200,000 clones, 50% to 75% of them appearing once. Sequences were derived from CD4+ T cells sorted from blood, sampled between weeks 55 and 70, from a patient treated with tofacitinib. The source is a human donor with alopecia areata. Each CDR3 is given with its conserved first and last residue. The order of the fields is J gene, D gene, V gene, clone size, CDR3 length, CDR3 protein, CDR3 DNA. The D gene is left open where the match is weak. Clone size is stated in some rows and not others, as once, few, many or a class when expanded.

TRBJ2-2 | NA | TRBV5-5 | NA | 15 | CASSASRVITGELFF | TGTGCCAGCAGCGCTTCCAGGGTAATCACCGGGGAGCTGTTTTTT
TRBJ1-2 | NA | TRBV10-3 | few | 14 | CAISESADPYGYTF | TGTGCCATCAGTGAGTCCGCCGATCCCTATGGCTACACCTTC
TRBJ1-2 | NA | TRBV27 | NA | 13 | CASSLVVGYGYTF | TGTGCCAGCAGTTTAGTAGTAGGGTATGGCTACACCTTC
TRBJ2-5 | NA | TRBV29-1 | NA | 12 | CSSERGSRTQYF | TGCAGCTCTGAACGGGGCTCAAGGACCCAGTACTTC
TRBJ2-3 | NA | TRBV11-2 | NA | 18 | CASTLERLGLTSSDTQYF | TGTGCCAGCACCCTGGAGAGGCTGGGACTCACTTCATCGGATACGCAGTATTTT
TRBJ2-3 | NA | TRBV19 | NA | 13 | CASSNGRTDTQYF | TGTGCCAGTAGTAATGGCCGTACAGATACGCAGTATTTT
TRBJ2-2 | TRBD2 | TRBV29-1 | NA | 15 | CSVGLTSENTGELFF | TGCAGCGTTGGGTTGACTAGCGAGAACACCGGGGAGCTGTTTTTT
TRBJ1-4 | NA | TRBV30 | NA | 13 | CAWSIGREDKLFF | TGTGCCTGGAGTATAGGCAGGGAAGATAAACTGTTTTTT
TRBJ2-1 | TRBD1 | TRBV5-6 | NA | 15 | CASSLWDRVGNEQFF | TGTGCCAGCAGCTTGTGGGACAGGGTAGGCAATGAGCAGTTCTTC
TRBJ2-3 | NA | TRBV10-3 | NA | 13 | CAISWQGEDTQYF | TGTGCCATCAGTTGGCAGGGAGAAGATACGCAGTATTTT
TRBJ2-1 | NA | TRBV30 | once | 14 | CAWGGLAASGEQFF | TGTGCCTGGGGGGGGCTAGCGGCATCGGGTGAGCAGTTCTTC
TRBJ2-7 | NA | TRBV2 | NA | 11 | CASSAEVEQYF | TGTGCCAGCAGTGCGGAGGTCGAGCAGTACTTC
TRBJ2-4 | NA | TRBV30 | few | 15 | CAAGLGGLNKNIQYF | TGTGCCGCCGGCCTCGGCGGCCTCAACAAAAACATTCAGTACTTC
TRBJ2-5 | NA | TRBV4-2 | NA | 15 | CASSQDYGIWETQYF | TGTGCCAGCAGCCAAGACTATGGGATTTGGGAGACCCAGTACTTC
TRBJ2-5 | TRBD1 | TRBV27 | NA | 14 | CASSSDRGWETQYF | TGTGCCAGCAGTTCGGACAGGGGTTGGGAGACCCAGTACTTC
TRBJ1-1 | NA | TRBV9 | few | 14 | CASSPRLMNTEAFF | TGTGCCAGCAGCCCACGACTTATGAACACTGAAGCTTTCTTT
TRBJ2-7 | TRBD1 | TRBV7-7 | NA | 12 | CASSSEGGQVFF | TGTGCCAGCAGCTCAGAGGGGGGACAGGTGTTCTTC
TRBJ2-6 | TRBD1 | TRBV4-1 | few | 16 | CASSPTGASGANVLTF | TGCGCCAGCAGCCCAACAGGGGCCTCTGGGGCCAACGTCCTGACTTTC
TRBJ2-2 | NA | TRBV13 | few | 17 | CASSLVPTPRSTGELFF | TGTGCCAGCAGCTTAGTCCCAACCCCGAGGAGCACCGGGGAGCTGTTTTTT
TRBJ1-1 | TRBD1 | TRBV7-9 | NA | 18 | CASSPALMTGRGNTEAFF | TGTGCCAGCAGCCCAGCCCTCATGACAGGGCGCGGGAACACTGAAGCTTTCTTT
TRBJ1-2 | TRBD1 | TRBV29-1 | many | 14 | CSVGPRDSDYGYTF | TGCAGCGTTGGCCCCCGGGACAGCGACTATGGCTACACCTTC
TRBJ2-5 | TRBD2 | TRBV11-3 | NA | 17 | CASSPLTSGAQRETQYF | TGTGCCAGCAGCCCGCTGACTAGCGGGGCCCAGAGGGAGACCCAGTACTTC
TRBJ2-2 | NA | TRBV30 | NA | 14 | CAWSVGVSTGELFF | TGTGCCTGGAGTGTAGGGGTCAGCACCGGGGAGCTGTTTTTT
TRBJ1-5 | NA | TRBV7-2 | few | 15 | CASSSATGRDQPQHF | TGTGCCAGCAGCTCAGCAACAGGGAGGGATCAGCCCCAGCATTTT
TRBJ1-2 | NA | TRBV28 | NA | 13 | CASSLSPLYGYTF | TGTGCCAGCAGTTTGTCGCCACTGTATGGCTACACCTTC
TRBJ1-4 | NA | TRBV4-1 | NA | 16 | CASSQDFPGGGEKLFF | TGCGCCAGCAGCCAAGATTTTCCGGGGGGTGGTGAAAAACTGTTTTTT
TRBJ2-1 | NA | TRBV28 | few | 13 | CASRTLGYNEQFF | TGTGCCAGCAGAACACTAGGATACAATGAGCAGTTCTTC
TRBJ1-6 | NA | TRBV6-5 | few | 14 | CASNSGHFNSPLHF | TGTGCCAGCAACTCGGGGCACTTTAATTCACCCCTCCACTTT
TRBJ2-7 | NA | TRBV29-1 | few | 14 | CSVDGWGATYEQYF | TGCAGCGTTGATGGGTGGGGGGCCACCTACGAGCAGTACTTC